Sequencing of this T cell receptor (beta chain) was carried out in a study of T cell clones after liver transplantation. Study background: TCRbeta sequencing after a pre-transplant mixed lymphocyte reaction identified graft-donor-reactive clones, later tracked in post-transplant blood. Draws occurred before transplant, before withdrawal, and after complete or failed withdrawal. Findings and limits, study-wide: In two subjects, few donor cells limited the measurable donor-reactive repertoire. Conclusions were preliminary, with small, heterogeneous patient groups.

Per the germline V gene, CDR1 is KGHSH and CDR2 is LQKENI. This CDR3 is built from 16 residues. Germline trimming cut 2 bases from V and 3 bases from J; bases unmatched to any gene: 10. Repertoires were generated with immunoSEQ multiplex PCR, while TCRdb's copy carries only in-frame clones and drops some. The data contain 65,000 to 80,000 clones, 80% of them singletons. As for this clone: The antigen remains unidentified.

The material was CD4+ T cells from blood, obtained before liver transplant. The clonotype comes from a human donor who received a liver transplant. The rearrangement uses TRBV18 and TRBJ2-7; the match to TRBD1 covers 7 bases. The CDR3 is CASSPVRGPGFYEQYF. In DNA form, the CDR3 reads TGTGCCAGCTCACCAGTAAGGGGGCCGGGGTTCTACGAGCAGTACTTC.